This entry is about one T cell receptor beta chain. This sample is drawn from a study of blood T cell repertoires in COVID-19. Study-wide background: The United States, Italy and Spain supplied acute and convalescent COVID-19 samples. The cDNA or gDNA used as material had been derived from T cells, B-cell-depleted T cells, or PBMCs.

Germline V lookup: CDR1 MGHRA, CDR2 YSYEKL. The ends were cut back, 3 bases at V and 4 bases at J, with 16 bases in the middle. The CDR3 is 16 amino acids. The table came from immunoSEQ multiplex PCR; TCRdb's copy has only in-frame clones and leaves some out. This sample carries some 87,000 clones, around four fifths of them seen once, and the ten largest clones take roughly an eighth. The chain combines TRBV4-1 with TRBJ1-5, with D possibly being TRBD1 (5 bases). The receptor was derived from a human donor in a cohort sampled during active COVID-19. Sequenced: peripheral blood. The chain's CDR3 is CASSQPGLSLNQPQHF. In DNA form, the CDR3 reads TGCGCCAGCAGCCAGCCGGGACTCAGCCTGAATCAGCCCCAGCATTTT.